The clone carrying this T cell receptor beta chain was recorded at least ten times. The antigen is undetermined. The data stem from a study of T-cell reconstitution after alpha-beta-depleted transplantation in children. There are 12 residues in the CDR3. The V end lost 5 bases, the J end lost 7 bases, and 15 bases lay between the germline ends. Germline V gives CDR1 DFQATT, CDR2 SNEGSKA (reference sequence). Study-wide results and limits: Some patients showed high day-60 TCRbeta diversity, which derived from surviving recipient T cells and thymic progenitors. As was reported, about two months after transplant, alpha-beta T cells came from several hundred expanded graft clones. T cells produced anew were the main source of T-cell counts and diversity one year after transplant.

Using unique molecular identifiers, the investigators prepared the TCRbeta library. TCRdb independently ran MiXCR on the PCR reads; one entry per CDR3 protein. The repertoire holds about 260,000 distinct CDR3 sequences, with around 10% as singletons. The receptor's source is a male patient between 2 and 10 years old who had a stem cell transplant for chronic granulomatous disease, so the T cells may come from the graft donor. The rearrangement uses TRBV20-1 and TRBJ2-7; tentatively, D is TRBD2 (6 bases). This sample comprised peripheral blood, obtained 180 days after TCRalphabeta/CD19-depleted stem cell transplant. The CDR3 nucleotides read TGCAGTGCTTGGGACGGACTACGTGAGCAGTACTTC. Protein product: CSAWDGLREQYF.